This entry concerns a single T cell receptor beta chain. Authors' data handling: Amplification with reference gene primers provided the estimates of nucleated cell counts. This table comes from immunoSEQ multiplex PCR, and its TCRdb copy is limited to in-frame clones, with some not included. For V, J and clone size, that table is used; D and trimming come from the DNA. The sample gives 76,000 or so clones, roughly nine tenths of which show up once; approximately 15% is in the top ten. This sample stems from a study of blood T cell repertoires in COVID-19. Overall study: COVID-19 samples, acute and convalescent, were from the United States, Italy and Spain.

The germline V gene encodes CDR1 LNHDA and CDR2 SQIVND (reference sequence). V was clipped by 0 bases and J by 7 bases, with 12 bases between them. The CDR3 runs 15 residues. The sequenced material came from peripheral blood. This receptor was obtained from an elderly man in a cohort sampled during active COVID-19. V and J are TRBV19 and TRBJ1-4; D is unresolved. CDR3: CASSIEGGTGEKLFF. DNA for the CDR3: TGTGCCAGTAGTATAGAAGGAGGAACTGGTGAAAAACTGTTTTTT.